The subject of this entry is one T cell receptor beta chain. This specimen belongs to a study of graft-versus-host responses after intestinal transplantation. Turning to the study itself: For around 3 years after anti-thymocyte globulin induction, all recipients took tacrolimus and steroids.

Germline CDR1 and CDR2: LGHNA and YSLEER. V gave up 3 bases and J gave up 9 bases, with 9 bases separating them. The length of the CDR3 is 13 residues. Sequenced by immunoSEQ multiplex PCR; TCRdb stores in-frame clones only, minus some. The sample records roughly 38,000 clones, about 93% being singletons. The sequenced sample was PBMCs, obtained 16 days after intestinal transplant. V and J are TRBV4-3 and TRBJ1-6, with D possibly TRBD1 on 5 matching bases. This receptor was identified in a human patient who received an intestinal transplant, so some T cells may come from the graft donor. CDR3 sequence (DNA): TGCGCCAGCAGCCAGGCTGGGGGTTCACCCCTCCACTTT. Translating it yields CASSQAGGSPLHF.